Here is one T cell receptor (beta chain) with its context. This entry is derived from a study of PD-1 blockade in mismatch repair-deficient tumors. Study-level information: Patients had some twelve mismatch repair-deficient cancer types, all previously treated and progressing.

Mismatch repair deficiency was confirmed in all patients, by PCR or immunohistochemistry. V dropped 5 bases and J dropped 1 base, with 8 bases sitting between them. The CDR3 extends over 13 amino acids. Germline V gives CDR1 SEHNR, CDR2 FQNEAQ (reference sequence). Method: immunoSEQ multiplex PCR; TCRdb's copy keeps in-frame clones and lacks some. Among approximately 51,000 clones listed, roughly 80% were seen once. The chain links TRBV7-9 to TRBJ1-1; D is unresolved. The source material was peripheral blood, sampled 20 weeks after starting pembrolizumab. This sequence originates from an adult with mismatch repair-deficient cancer. CDR3 sequence: CASSAQENTEAFF. The CDR3 nucleotides are TGTGCCAGCAGCGCACAAGAGAACACTGAAGCTTTCTTT.